This TCR beta chain originates from a study of T cell repertoires in cytomegalovirus infection. Study-wide background: From public TCR beta signatures came an indication of both CMV infection and matching HLA type.

In TCRdb, the reads were re-called with MiXCR into one record per CDR3 protein. The table has about 740,000 distinct CDR3 sequences, about 40% seen once. The study, taken as a whole, reports: Ex vivo, HLA-C-restricted CMV-specific TCR beta clonotypes prevailed over the rest of the response.

V was shortened by 2 bases and J by 6 bases, with 13 bases between the two germline ends. The CDR3 is 14 amino acids. Germline assignment: CDR1 SNHLY and CDR2 FYNNEI. In regard to this clonotype: Its antigen is not identified.

The clonotype originates from a human donor in good health (CMV status not recorded). Some clones in this sample may be carry-over from other donors' samples. Sequenced sample: PBMCs. The chain joins TRBV2 to TRBJ1-2, with D unresolved. This CDR3 is CASSEFRQNDGYTF. CDR3 in DNA: TGTGCCAGCAGTGAATTCCGGCAGAACGATGGCTACACCTTC.